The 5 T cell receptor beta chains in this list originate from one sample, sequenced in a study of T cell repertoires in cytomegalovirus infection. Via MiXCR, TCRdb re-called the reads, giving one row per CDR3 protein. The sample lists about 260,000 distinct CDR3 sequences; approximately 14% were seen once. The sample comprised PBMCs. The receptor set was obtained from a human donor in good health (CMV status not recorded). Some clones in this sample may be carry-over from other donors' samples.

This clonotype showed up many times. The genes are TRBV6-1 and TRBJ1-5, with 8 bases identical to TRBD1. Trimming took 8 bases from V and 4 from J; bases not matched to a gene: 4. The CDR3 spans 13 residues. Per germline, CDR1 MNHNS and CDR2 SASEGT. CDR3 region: CASGTGFNQPQHF. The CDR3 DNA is TGTGCCAGCGGGACAGGCTTTAATCAGCCCCAGCATTTT.

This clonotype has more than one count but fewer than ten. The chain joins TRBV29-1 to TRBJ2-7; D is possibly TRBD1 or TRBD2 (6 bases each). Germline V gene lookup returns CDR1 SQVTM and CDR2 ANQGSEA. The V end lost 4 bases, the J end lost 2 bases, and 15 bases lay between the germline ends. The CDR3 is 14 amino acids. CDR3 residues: CSVGGDTGTYEQYF. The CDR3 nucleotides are TGCAGCGTTGGGGGGGACACAGGAACCTACGAGCAGTACTTC.

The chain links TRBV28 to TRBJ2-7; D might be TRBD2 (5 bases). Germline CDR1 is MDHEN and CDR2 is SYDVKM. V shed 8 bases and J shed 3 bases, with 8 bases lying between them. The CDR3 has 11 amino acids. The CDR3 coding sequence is TGTGCCAGCGCGGGTGTCTACGAGCAGTACTTC. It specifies CASAGVYEQYF.

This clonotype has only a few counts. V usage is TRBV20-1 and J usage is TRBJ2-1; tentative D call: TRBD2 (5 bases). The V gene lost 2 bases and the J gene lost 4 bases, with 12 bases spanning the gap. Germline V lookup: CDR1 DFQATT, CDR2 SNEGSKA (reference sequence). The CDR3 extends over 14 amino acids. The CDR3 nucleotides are TGCAGTGCTAGAAGCGGAGATGCTTACAATGAGCAGTTCTTC. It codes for CSARSGDAYNEQFF.

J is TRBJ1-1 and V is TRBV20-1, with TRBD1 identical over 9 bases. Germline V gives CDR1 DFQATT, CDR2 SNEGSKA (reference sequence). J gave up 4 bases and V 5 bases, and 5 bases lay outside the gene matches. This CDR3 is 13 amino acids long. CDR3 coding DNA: TGCAGTGCTTCCGGGACAGGGACCACTGAAGCTTTCTTT. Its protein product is CSASGTGTTEAFF.